This record concerns one TCR beta chain sequence. The sample is drawn from a study of blood T cell repertoires in COVID-19. Study at large: The analysed material was cDNA or gDNA that came from T cells, B-cell-depleted T cells, or PBMCs.

The CDR3 is made up of 14 amino acids. With 5 bases clipped from V and 4 bases from J, the junction kept 4 bases outside the gene matches. Germline CDR1 reads SGHTA; CDR2 reads FQGNSA. In the authors' methods: Using reference gene primer amplification, nucleated cell counts were estimated. Only in-frame clones appear in the TCRdb table, and some are missing; sequencing was by immunoSEQ multiplex PCR. V and J calls and clone size are given by that table; D and trimming were obtained from the DNA. The table has more than 55,000 clones, approximately 90% seen once. The clonotype was recovered from a human donor with active COVID-19. The donor label of this sample is uncertain. Sequenced material: peripheral blood. J is TRBJ2-1 and V is TRBV7-2; 8 nucleotides line up with TRBD2. CDR3 bases: TGTGCCAGCAGCATTAGCGGGATTTACAATGAGCAGTTCTTC. It codes for CASSISGIYNEQFF. Together with reference TRBV7-2 and TRBJ2-1, the CDR3 gives the full variable domain: GAGVSQSPSNKVTEKGKDVELRCDPISGHTALYWYRQSLGQGLEFLIYFQGNSAPDKSGLPSDRFSAERTGGSVSTLTIQRTQQEDSAVYLCASSISGIYNEQFFGPGTRLTVL.